This TCR beta chain is drawn from a study of beta chain features in type 1 diabetes (dated by TCRdb to the late 2010s). For the wider study: No differences in mean age, gender distribution, total cell number or subset yield were found between patients and healthy donors. Across all samples, about 110 million sorted cells were examined, and cell number per subset correlated strongly with RNA yield. The study compared TCRB repertoires of sorted circulating CD4+ T cell subsets between recently diagnosed type 1 diabetes patients and matched healthy donors. Regulatory and stem cell-like memory subsets were isolated from only 8 patients and roughly 8 healthy donors, whereas naive and central memory subsets came from all 30 or so donors. Results and caveats for the whole study, not just this receptor: Naive, central memory and regulatory TCRB repertoires appeared more similar among patients than among healthy donors. PCR might favor shorter templates, but patient and control samples were amplified and corrected together, so any skew would affect both groups equally. HLA sub-analyses involved small numbers of individuals, so any influence of HLA type on TCRB rearrangement remained unresolved. Type 1 diabetes patients showed a moderate but significant shortening of TCRB CDR3 length in all four CD4+ subsets. Because cDNA rather than genomic DNA was sequenced, highly expressing activated cells could have been over-represented, although no difference in activation and CD3 levels was found between groups. Patients with type 1 diabetes made fewer insertions and deleted more nucleotides at VDJ recombination sites, implying thymic rearrangement abnormalities.

From each donor, a single peripheral blood sample of about 110 mL on average was drawn into heparinised tubes. A BD FACSAria II was used to sort naive, central memory, regulatory and stem cell-like memory CD4+ T cells with a panel that included CD45RO, CCR7, CD25, CD127, CD95 and CD27. All sorted populations exceeded 95% purity. PBMCs were isolated immediately by Lymphoprep density gradient centrifugation and stained directly without culture. So that batch effects would be minimized, each experiment stained and sorted samples in pairs, pairing one healthy donor with one patient. The germline V end is reduced by 5 bases and the J end by 5 bases; junction bases left unmatched: 11. CDR3 length: 15 amino acids, cysteine to phenylalanine. Left in the record is the CDR3 DNA by itself, 45 bases read in frame from the first base. CDR1 is given as SGHRS and CDR2 as YFSETQ, both from the germline V gene. This clone was seen a handful of times. Its binding antigen is unknown. Base quality data are lacking; no much larger clone is found one base away.

The entire amount of isolated RNA was reverse transcribed using the High Capacity cDNA Reverse Transcription Kit, so the sequenced TCRB transcripts were expressed ones. Naive, central memory and regulatory T cell samples underwent deep immunoSEQ sequencing, averaging about 3.57 million total reads per sample. After sorted cells were lysed in RLT buffer, RNA was extracted with DNase-treated RNeasy Micro or Mini kits, with the choice depending on cell number. To prevent cross-contamination, each cell subset was processed individually, whereas patient and healthy donor samples were processed jointly. The immunoSEQ multiplex PCR was used to amplify TCRB sequences from cDNA, yielding 87-bp fragments that span the CDR3 region. The amplicons were sequenced using the Illumina HiSeq platform. The paper's data handling went like this. PCR bias was computationally corrected using synthetic template baselines, reads within Hamming distance 2 were collapsed, and singletons that could not be merged were discarded. By aligning reads against IMGT, V, D and J genes, CDR3 length, and insertions or deletions at six rearrangement sites were assigned. Within each subset, clonotype counts were normalized to sorted cell number, and only after that were true diversity and Gini coefficients computed with the tcR R package. The overlap coefficient, calculated on TCRB nucleotide sequences, was used to quantify repertoire sharing. Out-of-frame TCRB sequences from naive cells were analyzed as a proxy for the pre-selection repertoire. TCRdb provides this immuneACCESS table in a form limited to in-frame rearrangements. Some clones are lacking; in checked studies, under half of them reflect an unresolved V gene, and why the rest are absent is not known. The V and J calls and the clone size are those of that table, but D and trimming were determined from the DNA. For this sample the table gives about 330,000 clones, of which around 10% were detected only once. About 0.014% of the sample comes from the top ten.

The sequence is built from TRBV5-1 and TRBJ1-1; 8 bases in between match TRBD1. This receptor was taken from a woman between 25 and 40 years old in good health. The sample taken for sequencing was naive CD4+ T cells from blood. The sample's cell subset or site label, decoded: true naive CD4+ T cells. The CDR3 region reads CASRPDRVRLTEAFF. The DNA is as follows: TGCGCCAGCAGGCCGGACAGGGTGAGATTAACTGAAGCTTTCTTT. This CDR3, with the reference TRBV5-1 and TRBJ1-1 proteins standing in past its ends, gives the full variable domain KAGVTQTPRYLIKTRGQQVTLSCSPISGHRSVSWYQQTPGQGLQFLFEYFSETQRNKGNFPGRFSGRQFSNSRSEMNVSTLELGDSALYLCASRPDRVRLTEAFFGQGTRLTVV.